This TCR beta chain was sequenced for a study of Siglec-9 on CD8 T cells in melanoma. The study's findings and limits: Siglec-9 reportedly marks and regulates an effector memory CD8+ T-cell subset apparently accumulating in melanoma tumors.

Using immunoSEQ multiplex PCR, the repertoire was profiled, and TCRdb retains in-frame clones only, with some absent. The sample has about 36,000 clones; about 80% are singletons. About this clone: Its antigen is currently unknown.

This CDR3 is 15 amino acids long. V shed 3 bases and J shed 3 bases, with 14 bases lying between them. Germline V gene sequence: CDR1 LNHDA, CDR2 SQIVND (reference sequence). This clonotype was sampled from a human donor in good health. This chain links TRBV19 with TRBJ2-5, with a weak D call TRBD2 (7 bases). The sequencing sample was made of Siglec-9- CD8+ T cells sorted from blood. CDR3 bases: TGTGCCAGTAGTATGGGCTGGGGGGGCAAAGAGACCCAGTACTTC. Amino acids: CASSMGWGGKETQYF.